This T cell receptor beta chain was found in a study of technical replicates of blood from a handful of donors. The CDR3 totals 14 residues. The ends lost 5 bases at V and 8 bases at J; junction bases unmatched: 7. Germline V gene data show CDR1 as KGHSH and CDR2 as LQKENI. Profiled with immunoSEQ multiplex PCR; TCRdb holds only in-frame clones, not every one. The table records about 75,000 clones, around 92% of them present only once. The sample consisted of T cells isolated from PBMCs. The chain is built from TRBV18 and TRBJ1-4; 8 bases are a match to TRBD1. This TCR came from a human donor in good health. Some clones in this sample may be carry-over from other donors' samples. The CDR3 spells CASSERQGHEKLFF. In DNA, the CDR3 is TGTGCCAGCTCAGAGCGACAGGGGCACGAAAAACTGTTTTTT.